A single sample gave rise to the 24 T cell receptor beta chains below, sequenced in a study of PD-1 blockade in classical Hodgkin lymphoma. Time point in this sample: cycle 4 day 1 (C4D1), after 5 to 7 weeks of nivolumab. Each patient's relapse followed autologous stem cell transplantation, and brentuximab vedotin exposure varied. Using immunoSEQ multiplex PCR, the repertoire was profiled, and TCRdb retains in-frame clones only, with some absent. The sample has 64,000 or so clones, about 89% seen once. The sequencing used peripheral blood mononuclear cells (PBMCs), collected before the fourth cycle of nivolumab. The source is a human donor with classical Hodgkin lymphoma.

This rearrangement joins TRBV15 to TRBJ2-3; 9 bases line up with TRBD2. Germline V gene sequence: CDR1 LNHNV, CDR2 YYDKDF (reference sequence). The CDR3 runs 16 residues. V was clipped by 5 bases and J by 0 bases; unmatched bases: 6. The CDR3 DNA reads as TGTGCCACCAGCGGACCTAGCGGGGCCAGCACAGATACGCAGTATTTT. Translated, it gives CATSGPSGASTDTQYF.

The chain recombines TRBV6-5 with TRBJ1-3; 7 nucleotides align to TRBD1. V shed 2 bases and J 8 bases; nucleotides not matched to a gene: 3. Germline-derived CDR1 and CDR2 are MNHEY and SVGAGI. The CDR3 has 13 residues. The CDR3 DNA is TGTGCCAGCAGTTACGACAGGGAAGACACCATATATTTT. Protein: CASSYDREDTIYF.

CDR3 coding DNA: TGCGCCAGCAGCCCTAGACTCTCTAGCACAGATACGCAGTATTTT. This gives the protein CASSPRLSSTDTQYF. The rearrangement joins TRBV4-1 to TRBJ2-3; no definite D call. CDR3 length: 15 residues. Between the trimmed V and J ends, which lost 4 bases and 0 bases, there was a span of 11 bases. The germline V gene has CDR1 MGHRA and CDR2 YSYEKL.

V and J are TRBV7-9 and TRBJ1-4, with D possibly being TRBD1 (5 bases). The length of the CDR3 is 16 residues. Germline V gene data show CDR1 as SEHNR and CDR2 as FQNEAQ (reference sequence). The CDR3 loop reads CASEDNPGQVGEKLFF. CDR3 coding DNA: TGTGCGAGCGAAGATAATCCAGGGCAGGTTGGTGAAAAACTGTTTTTT.

The rearrangement uses TRBV7-9 and TRBJ2-7; D gene ambiguous. In germline, CDR1 is SEHNR, CDR2 FQNEAQ (reference sequence). The germline V and J ends were trimmed by 4 bases and 2 bases, with 9 bases remaining between them. CDR3 length equals 13 residues. For the CDR3, the DNA is TGTGCCAGCAGCTCCTCGGCCGCCTACGAGCAGTACTTC. Amino acids: CASSSSAAYEQYF.

This clone was counted a single time. This chain joins TRBV18 and TRBJ2-7; no reliable D call. This CDR3 is 16 amino acids long. Per germline, CDR1 KGHSH and CDR2 LQKENI. The V end lost 4 bases, the J end lost 2 bases, and 18 bases lay between the germline ends. The chain's CDR3 is CASSLPYPGPTYEQYF. As DNA, the CDR3 is TGTGCCAGCTCACTCCCCTACCCCGGCCCTACCTACGAGCAGTACTTC.

This chain links TRBV6-5 with TRBJ2-3, with no clear D. Trimming pared 5 bases from V and 2 bases from J, leaving 14 bases between. Germline V gene data show CDR1 as MNHEY and CDR2 as SVGAGI. There are 15 residues in the CDR3. For the CDR3, the DNA is TGTGCCAGCAGTCGGACCCAATTCCACACAGATACGCAGTATTTT. Translated: CASSRTQFHTDTQYF.

The rearrangement links TRBV30 to TRBJ1-2; perhaps TRBD1 as D (6 bases). This CDR3 is built from 13 residues. The V and J ends lost 0 bases and 8 bases respectively, with 13 bases between them. The germline V gene has CDR1 GTSNPN and CDR2 SVGIG (reference sequence). The CDR3 here is CAWSVPGARGYTF. As DNA, the CDR3 is TGTGCCTGGAGTGTACCGGGGGCTAGGGGCTACACCTTC.

The chain employs TRBV7-2 and TRBJ2-3; 9 bases fit TRBD2. Trimming at V came to 5 bases and at J to 1 base, leaving 7 bases not matched to a gene. The CDR3 spans 16 residues. Germline values: CDR1 SGHTA, CDR2 FQGNSA. The CDR3 spells CASSGTLAGGTDTQYF. The DNA for the CDR3 is TGTGCCAGCAGCGGAACTTTAGCGGGGGGCACAGATACGCAGTATTTT.

The chain combines TRBV19 with TRBJ1-5; possible D gene TRBD1, 5 bases. The CDR3 runs 15 residues. Trimming removed 9 bases from V and 5 bases from J, with 20 bases in between. Germline assignment: CDR1 LNHDA and CDR2 SQIVND (reference sequence). The CDR3 nucleotides read TGTGCCAGCTCACGACAGACCCTAGCCCATCAGCCCCAGCATTTT. This codes for CASSRQTLAHQPQHF.

Here the CDR3 reads CASSFLPPNEAFF. CDR3 coding DNA: TGTGCCAGCAGTTTTTTGCCTCCTAATGAAGCTTTCTTT. V and J are TRBV27 and TRBJ1-1; D gene uncertain. CDR1 and CDR2 (germline): MNHEY, SMNVEV (reference sequence). The V end lost 3 bases, the J end lost 7 bases, and 12 bases lay between the germline ends. The CDR3 length is 13 residues.

This rearrangement joins TRBV4-1 to TRBJ1-5; the D is unclear. V was clipped by 1 base and J by 0 bases, with 7 bases between them. The CDR3 loop spans 15 amino acids. From germline, CDR1 is MGHRA and CDR2 YSYEKL. The CDR3 DNA reads as TGCGCCAGCAGCCAAGTCGGGGTTAGCAATCAGCCCCAGCATTTT. This encodes CASSQVGVSNQPQHF.

The chain has TRBV6-1 and TRBJ2-1, with D hard to call. Germline values: CDR1 MNHNS, CDR2 SASEGT. CDR3 length: 16 amino acids. V was cut by 3 bases and J by 0 bases, with 12 bases left in between. The CDR3 loop is CASSEVSASSYNEQFF. DNA of the CDR3: TGTGCCAGCAGTGAGGTTAGTGCTAGCTCCTACAATGAGCAGTTCTTC.

The V call is TRBV28, the J call TRBJ2-5; D is ambiguous. The V end was cut by 3 bases, the J end by 2 bases, with 10 bases between. This CDR3 comprises 14 residues. Germline V gene data show CDR1 as MDHEN and CDR2 as SYDVKM. The CDR3 region is CASSLLTFQETQYF. The CDR3 DNA sequence: TGTGCCAGCAGTTTGTTGACCTTTCAAGAGACCCAGTACTTC.

V usage is TRBV7-6 and J usage is TRBJ2-3; 8 bases are shared with TRBD2. Germline CDR1 and CDR2: SGHVS and FNYEAQ. V dropped 5 bases and J dropped 2; count of bases not matched to a gene: 6. CDR3 size: 15 residues. CDR3 DNA: TGTGCCAGCAGCCCAGCGGGGGCGACCACAGATACGCAGTATTTT. This encodes CASSPAGATTDTQYF.

The rearrangement uses TRBV5-6 and TRBJ1-5; tentatively, D is TRBD1 (5 bases). V gave up 4 bases and J gave up 3 bases, with 14 bases separating them. Germline CDR1 and CDR2: SGHDT and YYEEEE. CDR3 length: 15 amino acids. This chain's CDR3 is CASSPRRTNNQPQHF. The CDR3, as DNA: TGTGCCAGCAGCCCCCGACGGACAAACAATCAGCCCCAGCATTTT.

The chain uses TRBV13 and TRBJ2-7; D gene uncertain. CDR1 and CDR2 (germline): PRHDT, FYEKMQ (reference sequence). There are 11 residues in the CDR3. Trimming removed 4 bases at V and 2 bases at J, with 3 bases between. As DNA, the CDR3 is TGTGCCAGCAGCTCGGCCTACGAGCAGTACTTC. Translating gives CASSSAYEQYF.

The chain has TRBV30 and TRBJ2-2; D remains unclear. The ends were cut back, 0 bases at V and 7 bases at J, with 9 bases in the middle. The germline V gene has CDR1 GTSNPN and CDR2 SVGIG (reference sequence). The CDR3 consists of 13 residues. The CDR3 sequence: CAWSVSANGELFF. The CDR3 DNA reads TGTGCCTGGAGTGTGTCTGCGAACGGGGAGCTGTTTTTT.

This clone was observed once. The genes are TRBV15 and TRBJ2-1; D is ambiguous. There are 14 residues in the CDR3. The V end was cut by 3 bases, the J end by 5 bases, with 11 bases between. Germline V gene sequence: CDR1 LNHNV, CDR2 YYDKDF (reference sequence). In DNA form, the CDR3 reads TGTGCCACCAGCAGCCCATACAGTCACAATGAGCAGTTCTTC. This codes for CATSSPYSHNEQFF.

This chain links TRBV15 with TRBJ1-5; 12 bases are shared with TRBD1. Germline CDR1 is LNHNV and CDR2 is YYDKDF (reference sequence). The CDR3 contains 17 residues. V shed 5 bases and J 4 bases; nucleotides not matched to a gene: 9. CDR3 region: CATSPGPGQGANQPQHF. DNA of the CDR3: TGTGCCACCAGCCCTGGACCGGGACAGGGGGCGAATCAGCCCCAGCATTTT.

This clone was picked up a small number of times. The rearrangement joins TRBV7-9 to TRBJ1-2; D call uncertain. CDR3 length: 14 residues. Germline CDR1 reads SEHNR; CDR2 reads FQNEAQ (reference sequence). Trimming cost V 0 bases and J 2 bases, with 7 bases left between them. CDR3 loop: CASSLAGSNYGYTF. The DNA of the CDR3 is TGTGCCAGCAGCTTAGCGGGGTCGAACTATGGCTACACCTTC.

Details on this clone: At one boundary the junction diverges from the germline segment, which might be a read error. This chain links TRBV7-9 with TRBJ1-4, with 9 bases identical to TRBD1. CDR3 size: 15 residues. Germline loops: CDR1 SEHNR, CDR2 FQNEAQ (reference sequence). The CDR3 nucleotides read TGTGCCGGCAGATCTGGGACAGGGAGGAGTGAAAAACTGTTTTTT. It translates to CAGRSGTGRSEKLFF.

V usage is TRBV14 and J usage is TRBJ1-2; D is unresolved. From germline, CDR1 is SGHDN and CDR2 FVKESK. The V end lost 1 base, the J end lost 4 bases, and 13 bases lay between the germline ends. The CDR3 is made up of 15 amino acids. This CDR3 reads CASSQVRGSGYGYTF. The CDR3 nucleotides read TGTGCCAGCAGCCAAGTGCGGGGTTCCGGCTATGGCTACACCTTC. Based on the CDR3 plus reference TRBV14 and TRBJ1-2, the full variable domain is EAGVTQFPSHSVIEKGQTVTLRCDPISGHDNLYWYRRVMGKEIKFLLHFVKESKQDESGMPNNRFLAERTGGTYSTLKVQPAELEDSGVYFCASSQVRGSGYGYTFGSGTRLTVV.

This clone showed up just once. The CDR3 here is CASSFILAGGGRGMAPLHF. The CDR3 coding sequence is TGTGCCAGCAGCTTTATATTGGCAGGCGGGGGCCGGGGTATGGCACCCCTCCACTTT. V and J are TRBV11-2 and TRBJ1-6, with D tentatively TRBD1 (6 bases). The CDR3 spans 19 residues. CDR1 is SGHAT and CDR2 is FQNNGV in the germline V gene. V was trimmed by 3 bases and J by 11 bases, leaving 29 bases between them.